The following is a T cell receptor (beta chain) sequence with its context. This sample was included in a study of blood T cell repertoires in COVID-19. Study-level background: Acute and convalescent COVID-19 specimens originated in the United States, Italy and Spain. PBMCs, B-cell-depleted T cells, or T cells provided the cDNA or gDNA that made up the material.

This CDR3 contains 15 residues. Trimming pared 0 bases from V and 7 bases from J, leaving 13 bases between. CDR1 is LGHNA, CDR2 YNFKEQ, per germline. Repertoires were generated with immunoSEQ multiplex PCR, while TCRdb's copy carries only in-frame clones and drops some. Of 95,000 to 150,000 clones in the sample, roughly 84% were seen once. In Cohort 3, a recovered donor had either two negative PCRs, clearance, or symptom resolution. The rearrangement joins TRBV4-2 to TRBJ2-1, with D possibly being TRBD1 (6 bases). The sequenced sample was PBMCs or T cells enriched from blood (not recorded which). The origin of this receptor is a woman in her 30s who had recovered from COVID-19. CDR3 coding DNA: TGTGCCAGCAGCCAAGATTCCACAGGGCTGAATGAGCAGTTCTTC. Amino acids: CASSQDSTGLNEQFF.